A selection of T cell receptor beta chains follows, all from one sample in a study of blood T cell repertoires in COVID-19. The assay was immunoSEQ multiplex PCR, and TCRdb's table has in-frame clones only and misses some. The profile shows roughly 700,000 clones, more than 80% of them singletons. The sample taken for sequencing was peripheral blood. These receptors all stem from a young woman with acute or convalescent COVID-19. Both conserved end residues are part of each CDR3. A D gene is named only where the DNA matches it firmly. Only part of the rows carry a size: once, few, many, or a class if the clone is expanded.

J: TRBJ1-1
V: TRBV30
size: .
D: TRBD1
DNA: TGTGCCTCCGACAGGGCTGTGAACACTGAAGCTTTCTTT
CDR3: CASDRAVNTEAFF

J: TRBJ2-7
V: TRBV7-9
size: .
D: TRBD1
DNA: TGTGCCAGCAGTCAAAGACAGGGGGTTACCTACGAGCAGTACTTC
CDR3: CASSQRQGVTYEQYF

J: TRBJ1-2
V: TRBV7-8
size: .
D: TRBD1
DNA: TGTGCCAGCAGCTTATATGGGCAGGGGGCTTTGAACTATGGCTACACCTTC
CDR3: CASSLYGQGALNYGYTF

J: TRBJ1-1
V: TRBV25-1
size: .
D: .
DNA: TGTGCCAGCAGTGATATGTCTACTGTCGTGAAGAACTTCTTT
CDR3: CASSDMSTVVKNFF

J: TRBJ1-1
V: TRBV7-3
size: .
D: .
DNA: TGTGCCAGCAGCCCGGACTCCATGAACACTGAAGCTTTCTTT
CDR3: CASSPDSMNTEAFF

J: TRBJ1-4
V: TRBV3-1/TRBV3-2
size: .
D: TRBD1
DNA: TGTGCCAGCAGCCGCAGACAGGGGGCTGGAGAAAAACTGTTTTTT
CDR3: CASSRRQGAGEKLFF

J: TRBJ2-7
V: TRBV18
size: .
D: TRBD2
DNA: TGTGCCAGCTCACCAAGCCAGCGGGGGATCTACGAGCAGTACTTC
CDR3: CASSPSQRGIYEQYF

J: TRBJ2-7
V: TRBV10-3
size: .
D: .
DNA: TGTGCCATCAGTGGGGCGGGCTACGAGCAGTACTTC
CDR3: CAISGAGYEQYF

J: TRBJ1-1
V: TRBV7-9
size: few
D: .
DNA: TGTGCCAGCAGCTCCTATGGACAGATCATGAACACTGAAGCTTTCTTT
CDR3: CASSSYGQIMNTEAFF

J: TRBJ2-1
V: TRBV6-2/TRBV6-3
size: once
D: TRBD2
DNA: TGTGCCAGCAGTTATCTAGCGGGGGAAGGGAATGAGCAGTTCTTC
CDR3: CASSYLAGEGNEQFF

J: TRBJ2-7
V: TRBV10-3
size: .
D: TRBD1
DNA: TGTGCCCTGGCCCAGGGGGAATTGTACGAGCAGTACTTC
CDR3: CALAQGELYEQYF

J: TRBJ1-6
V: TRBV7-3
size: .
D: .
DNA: TGTGCCAGCAGCTTTGGCTTATTTAATTCACCCCTCCACTTT
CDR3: CASSFGLFNSPLHF

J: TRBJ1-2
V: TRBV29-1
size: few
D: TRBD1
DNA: TGCAGCGCTAAGACAGGGAGAGGCGATGGCTACACCTTC
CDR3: CSAKTGRGDGYTF

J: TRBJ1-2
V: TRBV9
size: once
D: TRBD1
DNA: TGTGCCAGCAGCTCATCTGGGGACAGGCCCAACTATGGCTACACCTTC
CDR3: CASSSSGDRPNYGYTF

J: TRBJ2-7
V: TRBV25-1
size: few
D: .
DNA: TGTGCCAGCAATTCGGGCCCCGAGGGTTCCCACGAGCAGTACTTC
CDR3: CASNSGPEGSHEQYF

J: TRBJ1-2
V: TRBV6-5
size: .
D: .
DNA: TGTGCCAGCACGAGGGCGGGTGGCTACACCTTC
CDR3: CASTRAGGYTF

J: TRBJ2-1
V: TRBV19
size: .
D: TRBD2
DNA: TGTGCCAGTAATATCGGGAGCGGGGGGGCTGACGAGCAGTTCTTC
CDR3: CASNIGSGGADEQFF

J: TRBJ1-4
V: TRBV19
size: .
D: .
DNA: TGTGCCAGTAGCCCTCGGGGGGCGGTTGAAAAACTGTTTTTT
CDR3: CASSPRGAVEKLFF

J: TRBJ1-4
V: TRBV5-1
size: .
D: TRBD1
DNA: TGCGCCAGCAGCTTTGGGACAGGGAATGAAAAACTGTTTTTT
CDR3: CASSFGTGNEKLFF

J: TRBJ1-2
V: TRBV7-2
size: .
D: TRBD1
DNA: TGTGCCAGCATAAAGGACGACAGGGGGCTAGGCTACACCTTC
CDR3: CASIKDDRGLGYTF